This T cell receptor beta chain was identified during a study of cytomegalovirus exposure and HLA in healthy donors (TCRdb year 2017). Some background on the complete study: According to an earlier analysis of a few hundred of the donors, about 179 million T cells yielded 100 million or so unique TCR beta sequences and approximately 280 Gb of sequence data. High-throughput TCR immunosequencing, statistical association of individual TCRs with disease status, and machine learning were combined to predict cytomegalovirus infection status. The genetic ancestry cluster associated with self-reported Caucasian donors included roughly 84% of the roughly 390 genotyped donors. Among about 410 genotyped donors of the cohort, an average of approximately 240,000 unique TCR beta nucleotide sequences was sequenced per donor, of which approximately 18% were non-productive. The number of typed donors differed by locus: roughly 629-640 for A, B, C, DRB1 and DQB1; approximately 540 for DQA1; over 600 for DPA1; and some 430 for DPB1. Besides the first cohort of some 670 subjects, a separate validation cohort made up of roughly 120 different subjects was used. Both class I and class II loci were covered by HLA typing, at four-digit resolution. The study profiled the T cell repertoires of fewer than 850 subjects by immunosequencing and related them to cytomegalovirus serostatus. The study was designed to test whether signatures of past pathogen exposure could be identified by cataloging public T cell receptors. Donor age, sex, ethnicity and CMV serostatus were collected together with the repertoire data. Genome-wide SNP genotypes for about 65% of the 666 donors were used in a later genetic analysis, which treated that subset as a discovery cohort. In a later analysis, previously published TCR beta repertoires from several hundred donors were re-analyzed and high-resolution HLA genotyping was added so that TCR occurrence patterns could be studied. To decide whether each TCR beta V gene segment behaved as functional or pseudogenic, an earlier analysis of fewer than 750 of the donors relied on high-throughput TCR beta sequencing. Roughly 5 DR-DQ haplotypes were handled as single units for association and clustering, since linkage in the cohort was strong. Roughly 290 gigabases of sequencing data and 75 million to 85 million unique TCR sequences made up an early release that covered fewer than 650 HLA-typed donors. Rather than drawing on any new phenotypic data, the later analysis identified candidate immune exposures from TCR beta sequences and the way those sequences occurred across donors. Every discovery cohort repertoire had been produced on one sequencing platform. The investigation overall reported the following: Correlated functional status among segregating V segments might be attributable to linkage disequilibrium, but an unknown experimental factor could not be ruled out. When HLA alleles, especially DR and DQ, strongly co-occurred, attributing TCR associations to individual alleles was difficult. A later analysis associated about 17,000 TCR beta sequences with specific HLA alleles at a false discovery rate of 0.05. It was suggested by the authors that the approach could potentially be generalized to other disease states and immunological phenotypes. Because counts were too low, about 18 rarely observed V segments, including chromosome 9 orphons, were left out of the earlier analysis of roughly 600 of the donors. Most TCR sequences were observed very rarely across donors, whereas some public TCRs were present in many individuals. A total of roughly 160 TCR beta chains were listed by the study as associated with cytomegalovirus. The cohort was sequenced for TCR beta chains only, and without alpha or paired-chain data the features that could be detected were limited. Three of the identified cytomegalovirus-associated TCR beta chains were confirmed in vitro to be specific for cytomegalovirus antigens. In a later genetic analysis, fewer N-insertions in productive TCRs were reported among donors in an Asian-associated ancestry cluster than the approximately 710-donor mean. An earlier analysis of approximately 530 of the donors showed that most TCR beta V segments appeared in productive rearrangements either about 87% or about 30% of the time, which broadly matched IMGT annotations. In a later genetic analysis, a missense DCLRE1C variant was associated with V-gene and J-gene trimming of TCR beta chains, and the association was replicated in an independent cohort. A further reported finding was that TCR beta sequences accurately predicted the HLA-A and HLA-B alleles for most subjects in the first cohort. Because the 87-base-pair reads could not distinguish some IMGT-functional V segments, including TRBV6-2 and TRBV6-3, those segments were excluded. For the cohort, immune exposure information was limited to CMV serostatus. The classifier was reported to diagnose cytomegalovirus status with high specificity and sensitivity in both the original cohort and the validation cohort. In a later analysis, several top co-occurrence clusters were reported to appear linked to parvovirus B19, influenza, CMV and Epstein-Barr virus. In a later analysis, TCR association rates were found to vary across HLA loci, with the most associated TCRs seen for DRB1 alleles and the fewest for HLA-C alleles. Because HLA typing was missing for some donors at each locus, association tests included only the typed subset. A later analysis found that HLA-associated TCR beta chains were more clonally expanded and had lower generation probabilities than equally common non-associated chains. Presence/absence analyses assumed roughly uniform sequencing depth across donors, an assumption that may not hold. According to a later analysis, most CMV-associated TCR beta chains appeared to be HLA-restricted, and the HLA associations seemed to be driven largely by CMV exposure. A cluster of highly shared sequence variants was judged likely to represent a technical artifact of the sequencing pipeline.

V has 4 bases trimmed and J has 3 bases trimmed; junction bases matching no gene number 2. Reading from cysteine to phenylalanine, the CDR3 counts 14 amino acids. Only the CDR3 DNA is retained, 42 bases long and in frame from the first base. The germline V gene gives CDR1 as KGHSH and CDR2 as LQKENI. As to this clone: Its antigen remains undetermined. Base-call qualities are not available, and no considerably larger clone is one nucleotide away.

In total, roughly 710 healthy bone marrow donors made up the cohort. At the time of sampling, every cohort member was nominally healthy, though immune exposures that went unrecorded were likely present. The donor was CMV seropositive and was included in the group of 250 to 350 seropositive cohort members. A peripheral blood sample was provided by each donor, and peripheral blood mononuclear cells were used for TCR beta sequencing. Genomic DNA was extracted from the blood cell samples with the Qiagen DNeasy Blood Extraction Kit. The library was generated by the immunoSEQ multiplex PCR assay. For the multiplex PCR, a mixture combining 60 forward primers for TCR Vbeta segments and 13 reverse primers for TCR Jbeta segments was used. Amplification of the CDR3 region of rearranged TCR beta genes was performed with a multiplex PCR assay on genomic DNA. The Illumina HiSeq System was used to sequence the amplified TCR beta libraries as 87-base-pair reads. The original methods were these. A later analysis tallied roughly 80 million unique TCR beta chains across the 666 repertoires, and about 10 million of those chains were shared by two or more donors. To remove PCR and sequencing errors, raw reads were error-corrected and collapsed into unique sequences using a nearest-neighbor algorithm that merged closely related sequences. V, D and J gene segments were assigned by aligning CDR3 sequences to IMGT reference sequences. For a sequence to be retained, a match of at least six nucleotides was required to both a V gene segment and a J gene segment. Rearrangements were called productive when the CDR3 lacked stop codons and stayed in frame with V and J; all others were non-productive. Following IMGT convention, CDR3 was defined as the stretch from the second conserved V-encoded cysteine up to the conserved J-encoded phenylalanine. Sequences without an unambiguous match to a single V gene segment were excluded from the earlier analysis of several hundred of the donors. In an earlier analysis of 587 of the donors, V segments were called functional above 56.7% productive rearrangements and were called segregating when the between-donor standard deviation exceeded 5%. To diagnose cytomegalovirus status from the catalog of TCR beta chain sequences, a statistical classification framework was built. V and J gene assignment, in a later analysis, came from comparing TCR nucleotide sequences with IMGT/GENE-DB human TR gene sequences. A later analysis assigned CDR3 sequences and most-parsimonious VDJ recombination scenarios with the TCRdist pipeline. A later analysis defined each TCR beta chain by its CDR3 amino acid sequence plus V-gene family, and excluded reads lacking a unique V-gene family. A later analysis removed 500 to 600 highly shared, low-generation-probability nucleotide sequences to deal with suspected cross-contamination and a sequencing artifact. A later analysis calculated a clonal expansion index for each public chain from normalized within-repertoire ranks of inferred template counts. A later analysis computed generation probabilities with a VDJ recombination model fitted to out-of-frame rearrangements, and checked the results against IGoR. A later analysis scored TCR-TCR, TCR-HLA and TCR-CMV co-occurrence with hypergeometric tests, applying a repertoire-size bias correction to TCR pairs. To estimate false discovery rates, a later analysis permuted the HLA or CMV assignments 20 times. In a later analysis, co-occurring TCRs were grouped using DBSCAN, with TCRdist sequence similarity added in when clustering inside HLA-allele-positive subsets. Co-occurrence clustering excluded repertoires with fewer than 30,000 or more than 120,000 public chains, plus five with anomalous nucleotide sharing. Imported from immuneACCESS, the table was reduced by TCRdb to in-frame sequences with V and J called. These copies leave out some clones; in studies compared against another copy, an unresolved V gene accounts for under half, and the cause of the remainder is not known. V and J calls and clone size are as listed in that table; D and trimming were resolved from the DNA. The sample profile shows about 110,000 clones; roughly 71% of them were found once. Roughly 5.5% of the sample rests with the top ten.

In this chain, TRBV18 is recombined with TRBJ1-3, with TRBD1 matching 8 junction bases. The sequencing sample was made of PBMCs. The receptor was isolated from a woman in her 70s in good health and CMV-seropositive. The CDR3 reads CASSQGTGGNTIYF. The DNA is TGTGCCAGCTCACAAGGGACAGGTGGAAACACCATATATTTT.